The 7 T cell receptor beta chains reported below all come from one sample, sequenced in a study of blood T cells in healthy people across ages. Alongside a J-beta primer mix, a sample-barcoded 5' primer served in a second PCR lasting roughly 6 to 12 cycles. TCRdb re-called the 5' RACE reads with MiXCR, one entry per CDR3 protein. The sample includes over 500,000 distinct CDR3 sequences, roughly a quarter of them seen just once. The same sample was also studied in work on T cells of mothers and their children.

Sequencing used blood. Receptors originate from a boy aged 2 to 10 in good health.

This sequence joins TRBV2 and TRBJ1-4, with a possible D match to TRBD1 (6 bases). Per germline, CDR1 SNHLY and CDR2 FYNNEI. Trimming removed 6 bases from V and 8 bases from J, with 16 bases in between. The CDR3 contains 14 residues. The CDR3 spells CASSLLAGAEKLFF. The DNA of the CDR3 is TGTGCCAGCAGCCTCCTGGCGGGGGCAGAAAAACTGTTTTTT.

This clonotype was seen more than once but under ten times. The V and J genes are TRBV12-3 or TRBV12-4 and TRBJ2-1, with D perhaps TRBD2 (5 bases). Trimming took 6 bases from V and 10 from J, leaving 16 bases between them. The length of the CDR3 is 13 residues. This CDR3 is CASSFDHSEEQFF. DNA of the CDR3: TGTGCCAGCAGCTTTGACCATAGCGAAGAGCAGTTCTTC.

The V call is TRBV10-3, the J call TRBJ2-5, with D hard to call. CDR1 is ENHRY and CDR2 is SYGVKD in the germline V gene. Trimming removed 3 bases at V and 1 base at J, with 6 bases between. This CDR3 is 13 amino acids long. Written as DNA, the CDR3 is TGTGCCATCAGTGAAGCGATCCAAGAGACCCAGTACTTC. Translation gives CAISEAIQETQYF.

V and J are TRBV3-1 and TRBJ2-5; 7 bases are shared with TRBD2. The end of the DNA fits TRBJ2-4 better, so the J call may be wrong. Germline CDR1 and CDR2: LGHDT and YNNKEL (reference sequence). CDR3 length equals 18 residues. CDR3 nucleotides: TGTGCCAGCAGCCAACCCCTAAGGAGCGGGAAGGCCAAAAACATTCAGTACTTC. It yields the protein CASSQPLRSGKAKNIQYF.

The chain links TRBV12-3 or TRBV12-4 to TRBJ2-2, with unresolved D. With 1 base removed from V and 8 bases from J, the gap between germline ends came to 14 bases. The CDR3 consists of 15 residues. As DNA, the CDR3 is TGTGCCAGCAGTTTAGTAATCACTTCCCTGGGGGAGCTGTTTTTT. Protein sequence: CASSLVITSLGELFF.

CDR3 bases: TGTGCCAGCAGTGTGACAGGGGGCTTTTCAGATACGCAGTATTTT. It translates to CASSVTGGFSDTQYF. The rearrangement joins TRBV12-3 or TRBV12-4 to TRBJ2-3; 10 bases line up with TRBD1. This CDR3 comprises 15 residues. The V segment lost 5 bases and the J segment 4 bases; nucleotides outside the gene matches: 6.

V and J are TRBV7-9 and TRBJ2-3; D perhaps matches TRBD1 (5 bases). This CDR3 has 16 amino acids. Germline-derived CDR1 and CDR2 are SEHNR and FQNEAQ (reference sequence). V was pared by 2 bases and J by 3 bases, with 15 bases between. Written as DNA, the CDR3 is TGTGCCAGCAGCTTATGGCAGGGCGGATTGACAGATACGCAGTATTTT. Protein: CASSLWQGGLTDTQYF.